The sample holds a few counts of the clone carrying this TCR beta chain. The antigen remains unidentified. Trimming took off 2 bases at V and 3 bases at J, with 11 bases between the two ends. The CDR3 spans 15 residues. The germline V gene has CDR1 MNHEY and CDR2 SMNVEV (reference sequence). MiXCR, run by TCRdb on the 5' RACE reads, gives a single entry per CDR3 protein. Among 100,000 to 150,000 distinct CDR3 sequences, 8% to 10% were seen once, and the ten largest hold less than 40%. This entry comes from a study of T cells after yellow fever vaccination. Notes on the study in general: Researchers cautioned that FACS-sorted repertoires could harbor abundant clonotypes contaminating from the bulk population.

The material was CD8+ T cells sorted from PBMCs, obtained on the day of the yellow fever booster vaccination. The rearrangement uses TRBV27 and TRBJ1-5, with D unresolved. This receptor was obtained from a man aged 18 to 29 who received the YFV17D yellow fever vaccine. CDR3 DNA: TGTGCCAGCAGTTTAAAGGGTTTTATCAATCAGCCCCAGCATTTT. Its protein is CASSLKGFINQPQHF.